What follows describes a single TCR beta chain. Its antigen is not identified. An end of the junction does not agree with germline; a read error may underlie this. The roughly 19-32 mg bulk tissue piece was not sorted before simultaneous RNA and DNA extraction. Surgeons resected the patients' primary liver carcinomas. The data are from a study of tumor-infiltrating lymphocytes in primary liver carcinoma. Across the whole study: The neoplasms were of stage T1-T3 N0M0, with dimensions of about 4.2 to 11 cm across.

A constant-region primer primed TCR beta cDNA synthesis from 500 to 550 ng of total RNA. Slightly modified ARM-PCR with three nested multiplex PCR rounds yielded TCR beta libraries. TCRdb itself ran the multiplex PCR reads through MiXCR, one entry per CDR3 protein. Of some 100,000 distinct CDR3 sequences listed, 55% to 80% are singletons. The study's findings and limits: Blood had a significantly lower top-250-clone fraction than tumors did (p = 0.039).

The sample taken for sequencing was liver tumor tissue from sampling region 2. Described subset: tumor region T2, inferior pole. The clonotype comes from an older woman with primary liver carcinoma and hepatitis B virus infection.

The CDR3 region has the DNA TGCTCCAGCAGCCCCGGGACTAGCGGGAGTATCACCGGGGAGCTGTTATTT. Residues: CSSSPGTSGSITGELLF. The chain employs TRBV5-1 and TRBJ2-2, with 14 positions matching TRBD2. CDR1 is SGHRS, CDR2 YFSETQ, per germline. The CDR3 totals 17 residues.